Included here is one T cell receptor beta chain sequence, with context. These data belong to a study of long-term antiretroviral therapy in people with HIV. The authors ran the immunoSEQ assay, v3.0, at survey level. Assay: immunoSEQ multiplex PCR; the TCRdb copy retains only in-frame clones and omits some. The sample has 17,000 or so clones; roughly 78% are singletons. Germline V lookup: CDR1 LGHNA, CDR2 YNFKEQ. Trimming removed 3 bases from V and 3 bases from J, with 17 bases in between. The CDR3 contains 17 residues. J is TRBJ2-2 and V is TRBV4-2; maybe TRBD2 (5 bases). Sequenced here: unsorted PBMCs, sampled at the start of antiretroviral therapy. The TCR was taken from a man in his thirties or forties with HIV. The CDR3 sequence is CASSHPIRPEDTGELFF. CDR3 nucleotide sequence: TGTGCCAGCAGCCATCCAATCAGGCCGGAGGACACCGGGGAGCTGTTTTTT.